The subject of this entry is one T cell receptor (beta chain). This clonotype was recorded at least ten times. The antigen it recognizes is unknown. One base away there is no much larger clone; base qualities are not given. Relative to germline, V is missing 3 bases and J is missing 8 bases, with 6 bases of the junction outside any gene match. Per the germline V gene (reference sequence), DFQATT is the CDR1 and SNEGSKA is the CDR2. Its CDR3 holds 14 amino acids, cysteine through phenylalanine. The retained sequence is limited to the CDR3, 42 bases, with the frame set at the first base. The sample originates from a study of naive and memory T cell subsets (dated by TCRdb to 2016 to 2017). Regarding the complete study: The figure summarizing the skin biopsy and whole blood samples listed around ten blood donors, 7 tuberculin skin test biopsies and 3 saline control biopsies. PCR2 was typically run as a SYBR Green qPCR and stopped at a set threshold, although low-input samples could use end-point PCR of 5 to 7 cycles instead. Study-level results and caveats: The RNA-based method was acknowledged as potentially sensitive to TCR transcript changes with T cell activation and differentiation.

The method was 5' RACE. The ligated cDNA was amplified in four rounds of PCR with nested alpha and beta constant region primers together with the SP2 primer. For the blood and skin samples, TCR RNA was reverse transcribed with SuperScript IV using primers for the alpha and beta constant regions. T4 RNA ligase 1 was used to ligate an oligonucleotide containing the Illumina SP2 primer and a UMI to the 3' end of the cDNA. To prevent hairpin formation, the 12-nucleotide UMI was made up of two random hexamers with an eight-base spacer between them. From the second PCR onward, TCR alpha and beta chain libraries were processed separately, and dual indexing was applied for multiplexing. After pooling, the indexed libraries were analyzed by capillary electrophoresis and sequenced on either an Illumina MiSeq or NextSeq. To boost base diversity and improve cluster recognition, PhiX DNA at about 5-8% was spiked into the libraries. From the authors' description of their analysis: Demultiplexor pulled UMIs out of read 2, joined the UMIs with the TCR sequence from read 1, and separated reads according to sample indices. V and J genes and V-J junctions were identified by Decombinator, and each TCR was assigned a five-part identifier that included V and J deletions. Collapsinator used UMIs to correct sequencing errors and PCR amplification heterogeneity, yielding UMI-based abundance per TCR. Identifiers were converted to nucleotide sequence by CDR3Translator and translated to amino acids, and CDR3 regions were extracted on the basis of terminal motifs. After normalization to the amount of input RNA, the error-corrected alpha and beta TCR counts from blood and from skin were compared. TCRdb reran the public reads through fastp at Q25 and MiXCR, keeping productive beta chains. Rows are unified per CDR3 protein, each entry keeping the most common DNA and genes. These V and J calls are TCRdb output, not the study's own analysis. The sample table shows about 56,000 distinct CDR3 sequences, and 6% to 8% are seen once. The ten largest account for approximately 10% of the sample.

Using 3' ligation of a UMI-containing oligonucleotide to TCR cDNA, the study laid out a robust and sensitive protocol to amplify, sequence and analyze TCRs. For whole blood analysis, roughly 2.4 ml of peripheral blood was drawn from adult healthy volunteers into Tempus tubes, and RNA was extracted according to the manufacturer's instructions. Total RNA, without cell sorting, was DNase treated with RQ1 DNase before reverse transcription, targeting roughly 1 to 1000 ng input. Libraries were prepared from skin biopsies and whole blood to test how robust the pipeline was in samples where T cells are a minority population.

In this chain, TRBV20-1 is recombined with TRBJ1-6, with 8 bases matching TRBD1. The receptor was isolated from a female donor in good health. The base sequence is TGCAGTGCTAGTCTAGGGACAGGCTATTCACCCCTCCACTTT. Its amino acids are CSASLGTGYSPLHF.